Following are 26 T cell receptor beta chains from one sample sequenced in a study of blood T cell repertoires in COVID-19. Clones were read by immunoSEQ multiplex PCR, and TCRdb kept only the in-frame ones, dropping some. The sample has more than 200,000 clones, around 84% seen once. The sample taken for sequencing was peripheral blood. Receptors were obtained from a man aged 50-59 years with acute or convalescent COVID-19.

With respect to this clone: Other nucleotide sequences in the sample specify the same CDR3. V gene TRBV19 combines with J gene TRBJ2-3, with D possibly TRBD1 on 7 matching bases. Germline CDR1 reads LNHDA; CDR2 reads SQIVND (reference sequence). V was trimmed by 11 bases and J by 2 bases, leaving 14 bases between them. There are 13 residues in the CDR3. The CDR3 bases are TGTGCCTCCAGGGGGGTCTCCACAGATACGCAGTATTTT. It translates to CASRGVSTDTQYF.

The V and J genes are TRBV27 and TRBJ1-2; a weak D match, TRBD1 (6 bases). In germline, CDR1 is MNHEY, CDR2 SMNVEV (reference sequence). The CDR3 has 15 amino acids. Trimming shortened V by 4 bases and J by 4 bases, and 16 bases separated the two germline ends. DNA for the CDR3: TGTGCCAGCAGTTCCCCGAACACAGGGCTCTATGGCTACACCTTC. This gives the protein CASSSPNTGLYGYTF.

This chain uses TRBV11-3 with TRBJ2-5; the match to TRBD1 covers 7 bases. Germline V gene lookup returns CDR1 SGHNT and CDR2 YENEEA. The ends lost 8 bases at V and 3 bases at J; junction bases unmatched: 6. The CDR3 totals 13 residues. The CDR3 protein is CASGRQGEETQYF. The CDR3 nucleotides are TGTGCCAGCGGACGACAGGGCGAAGAGACCCAGTACTTC.

On this clone: Other DNA variants within this sample encode the same CDR3. The chain couples TRBV29-1 to TRBJ1-1, with 8 positions matching TRBD1. V lost 4 bases, J lost 5 bases, and 3 bases stayed unmatched. CDR3 size: 12 residues. The germline V gene has CDR1 SQVTM and CDR2 ANQGSEA. The chain's CDR3 is CSVAGTGTEAFF. CDR3 bases: TGCAGCGTTGCCGGGACAGGTACTGAAGCTTTCTTT.

This chain links TRBV5-1 with TRBJ1-1; D remains ambiguous. This CDR3 comprises 16 residues. Germline V gives CDR1 SGHRS, CDR2 YFSETQ. Trimming pared 0 bases from V and 0 bases from J, leaving 12 bases between. The CDR3 protein is CASSLGEHYMNTEAFF. Here the CDR3 DNA reads TGCGCCAGCAGCTTGGGGGAGCACTATATGAACACTGAAGCTTTCTTT.

This clone was detected once. This chain uses TRBV6-5 with TRBJ1-2; TRBD1 agrees at 8 bases. Germline V CDR1 and CDR2: MNHEY, SVGAGI. The length of the CDR3 is 12 residues. The V segment lost 10 bases and the J segment 1 base; nucleotides outside the gene matches: 2. The CDR3 here is CAIGQGNYGYTF. The DNA of the CDR3 is TGTGCCATAGGACAGGGTAACTATGGCTACACCTTC.

This rearrangement joins TRBV14 to TRBJ1-6, with 8 bases aligning to TRBD1. The CDR3 runs 13 residues. V was pared by 7 bases and J by 5 bases, with 1 base of the junction left unmatched. The V gene's germline CDR1 is SGHDN and CDR2 FVKESK. The CDR3 is CASTGGNNSPLHF. As DNA, the CDR3 is TGTGCCAGCACAGGGGGCAATAATTCACCCCTCCACTTT.

V usage is TRBV7-2 and J usage is TRBJ1-6, with D unclear. The CDR3 is 15 amino acids. Germline-derived CDR1 and CDR2 are SGHTA and FQGNSA. Trimming took off 2 bases at V and 5 bases at J, with 10 bases between the two ends. The CDR3 is CASSLLSRNNSPLHF. In DNA form, the CDR3 reads TGTGCCAGCAGCTTATTGTCTAGGAATAATTCACCCCTCCACTTT.

This rearrangement joins TRBV5-1 to TRBJ1-3; D gene uncertain. The CDR3 is made up of 14 amino acids. V was pared by 2 bases and J by 0 bases, with 6 bases between. CDR1 is SGHRS, CDR2 YFSETQ, per germline. The DNA of the CDR3 is TGCGCCAGCAGCTTTTACGGCTCTGGAAACACCATATATTTT. As protein: CASSFYGSGNTIYF.

This clone was detected only once. The chain has TRBV20-1 and TRBJ1-1; D call uncertain. This CDR3 region has 14 residues. Per germline, CDR1 DFQATT and CDR2 SNEGSKA (reference sequence). Trimming cost V 3 bases and J 3 bases, with 14 bases left between them. The CDR3 coding sequence is TGCAGTGCTAGTCGCCTGGGCGTGGACACTGAAGCTTTCTTT. This gives the protein CSASRLGVDTEAFF.

This clone has just one count. This chain connects TRBV6-5 to TRBJ2-4; no definite D call. Germline-derived CDR1 and CDR2 are MNHEY and SVGAGI. Trimming removed 7 bases at V and 0 bases at J, with 7 bases between. This CDR3 spans 13 amino acids. The DNA of the CDR3 is TGTGCCAGCACCCAACTAGCCAAAAACATTCAGTACTTC. As protein: CASTQLAKNIQYF.

The chain is built from TRBV6-5 and TRBJ1-1; D is undetermined. The CDR3 consists of 15 residues. The germline gives CDR1 MNHEY, CDR2 SVGAGI. Deletions cut 0 bases from V and 4 bases from J, with 12 bases between. The CDR3 is CASSYSRHEGTEAFF. The CDR3 region has the DNA TGTGCCAGCAGTTACTCCCGACACGAAGGCACTGAAGCTTTCTTT.

V usage is TRBV27 and J usage is TRBJ2-1; 7 positions match TRBD2. The CDR3 totals 15 residues. Per germline, CDR1 MNHEY and CDR2 SMNVEV (reference sequence). After removal of 7 bases from V and 9 bases from J, the junction contained 15 bases not matched to a gene. CDR3 sequence: CASTLHMAGVGEQFF. CDR3 in DNA: TGTGCCAGCACCTTGCATATGGCGGGGGTTGGTGAGCAGTTCTTC.

The chain combines TRBV14 with TRBJ1-4; 8 bases are a match to TRBD1. The CDR3 totals 14 residues. The germline V gene has CDR1 SGHDN and CDR2 FVKESK. The ends lost 3 bases at V and 7 bases at J; junction bases unmatched: 4. The CDR3, as DNA: TGTGCCAGCAGCCAGCAGGGGGCCCGTGAAAAACTGTTTTTT. This gives the protein CASSQQGAREKLFF.

This chain's CDR3 is CASSLEGNYGYTF. In DNA form, the CDR3 reads TGTGCCAGCAGTTTGGAGGGGAACTATGGCTACACCTTC. The chain uses TRBV27 and TRBJ1-2; maybe TRBD1 (5 bases). Germline V lookup: CDR1 MNHEY, CDR2 SMNVEV (reference sequence). Trimming removed 3 bases at V and 2 bases at J, with 7 bases between. The CDR3 is 13 residues long.

The CDR3 protein is CATPGEGAWNSPLHF. The CDR3 nucleotides are TGTGCCACCCCAGGAGAGGGGGCTTGGAATTCACCCCTCCACTTT. The chain is built from TRBV5-8 and TRBJ1-6; 7 nucleotides agree with TRBD1. The CDR3 consists of 15 residues. V lost 9 bases and J lost 7; bases outside the gene matches: 13. Germline lookup yields CDR1 SGHTS and CDR2 YDEGEE.

The chain recombines TRBV2 with TRBJ1-4; unclear D gene. The germline gives CDR1 SNHLY, CDR2 FYNNEI. This CDR3 is built from 15 residues. Trimming left V 4 bases short and J 0 bases short, with 9 bases between. The CDR3 loop is CASSGNRPTNEKLFF. In DNA form, the CDR3 reads TGTGCCAGCAGTGGGAACAGACCAACTAATGAAAAACTGTTTTTT.

This chain links TRBV4-1 with TRBJ1-1; 7 nucleotides match TRBD1. V lost 0 bases to trimming and J lost 1 base; unmatched junction nucleotides: 8. The V gene's germline CDR1 is MGHRA and CDR2 YSYEKL. This CDR3 contains 17 residues. DNA for the CDR3: TGCGCCAGCAGCCAAGATGGTAGGACAGGCCAGAACACTGAAGCTTTCTTT. It is translated as CASSQDGRTGQNTEAFF.

The rearrangement joins TRBV6-5 to TRBJ1-2, with TRBD1 matching 10 bases. After removal of 6 bases from V and 4 bases from J, the junction contained 5 bases not matched to a gene. Germline CDR1 reads MNHEY; CDR2 reads SVGAGI. CDR3 length: 14 residues. CDR3: CASSATGGGYGYTF. The CDR3 DNA is TGTGCCAGCAGCGCGACAGGGGGCGGCTATGGCTACACCTTC.

The chain couples TRBV10-2 to TRBJ2-7, with D maybe TRBD1 (6 bases). In germline, CDR1 is WSHSY, CDR2 SAAADI. V lost 4 bases to trimming and J lost 9 bases, with 19 bases between them. The CDR3 spans 14 residues. CDR3 coding DNA: TGCGCCAGCAGTGTTGGGGACAACTTAGGTCGGCAGTACTTC. Its protein product is CASSVGDNLGRQYF.

The V and J genes are TRBV3-1 (or the pseudogene TRBV3-2) and TRBJ2-7; 16 nucleotides agree with TRBD2. V was clipped by 0 bases and J by 5 bases; unmatched bases: 4. CDR1 is LGHDT and CDR2 is YNNKEL in the germline V gene (reference sequence). The CDR3 sequence is 17 residues long. The CDR3 region has the DNA TGTGCCAGCAGCCAAGATCGGGGACTAGCGGGGGGGAACGAGCAGTACTTC. It encodes CASSQDRGLAGGNEQYF.

The J gene is TRBJ1-5, the V gene TRBV6-5; the D is unclear. V shed 0 bases and J shed 5 bases, with 8 bases lying between them. Looked up from germline, CDR1 is MNHEY and CDR2 is SVGAGI. The CDR3 length is 14 residues. CDR3 sequence (DNA): TGTGCCAGCAGTTACTCGGGCACCCATCAGCCCCAGCATTTT. Translating gives CASSYSGTHQPQHF.

This chain links TRBV10-3 with TRBJ1-2, with D unclear. CDR3 length: 14 residues. The germline CDR1 and CDR2 sequences are ENHRY and SYGVKD. V dropped 8 bases and J dropped 3 bases, with 16 bases sitting between them. The CDR3 is CAIGSSAGDYGYTF. CDR3 DNA: TGTGCCATCGGGTCTAGTGCTGGTGACTATGGCTACACCTTC.

The chain employs TRBV19 and TRBJ1-2; no clear D. This CDR3 has 11 amino acids. CDR1 is LNHDA, CDR2 SQIVND, per germline (reference sequence). Between the trimmed V and J ends, which lost 11 bases and 5 bases, there was a span of 12 bases. The CDR3 DNA sequence: TGTGCCCCCTCGGGAGAGTATGGCTACACCTTC. This sequence encodes CAPSGEYGYTF.

The chain uses TRBV2 and TRBJ1-2; TRBD1 might be the D (6 bases). From germline, CDR1 is SNHLY and CDR2 FYNNEI. With 4 bases removed from V and 2 bases from J, the gap between germline ends came to 11 bases. This CDR3 has 14 residues. The CDR3 loop is CASSAWTANYGYTF. CDR3 coding DNA: TGTGCCAGCAGTGCCTGGACAGCCAACTATGGCTACACCTTC. The complete variable domain, with remaining parts taken from reference TRBV2 and TRBJ1-2, reads EPEVTQTPSHQVTQMGQEVILRCVPISNHLYFYWYRQILGQKVEFLVSFYNNEISEKSEIFDDQFSVERPDGSNFTLKIRSTKLEDSAMYFCASSAWTANYGYTFGSGTRLTVV.

This sequence joins TRBV30 and TRBJ1-2; 9 bases agree with TRBD1. The CDR3 has 11 amino acids. CDR1 and CDR2 (germline): GTSNPN, SVGIG (reference sequence). This CDR3 reads CVMDRGYGYTF. The DNA of the CDR3 is TGTGTCATGGACAGGGGTTATGGCTACACCTTC.